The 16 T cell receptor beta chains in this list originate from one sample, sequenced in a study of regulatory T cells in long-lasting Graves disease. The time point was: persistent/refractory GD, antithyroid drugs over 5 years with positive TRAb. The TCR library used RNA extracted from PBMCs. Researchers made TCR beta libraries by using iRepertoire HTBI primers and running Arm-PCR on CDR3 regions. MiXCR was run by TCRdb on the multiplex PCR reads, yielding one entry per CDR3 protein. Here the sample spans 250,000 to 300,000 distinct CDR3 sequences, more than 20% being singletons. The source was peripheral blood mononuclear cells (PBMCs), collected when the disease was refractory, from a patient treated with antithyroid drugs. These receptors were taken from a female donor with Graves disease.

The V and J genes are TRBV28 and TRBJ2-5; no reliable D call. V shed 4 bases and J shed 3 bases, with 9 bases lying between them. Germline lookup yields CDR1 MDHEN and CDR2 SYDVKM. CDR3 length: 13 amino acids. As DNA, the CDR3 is TGTGCCAGCAGTTACCTCACAGAAGAGACCCAGTACTTC. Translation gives CASSYLTEETQYF.

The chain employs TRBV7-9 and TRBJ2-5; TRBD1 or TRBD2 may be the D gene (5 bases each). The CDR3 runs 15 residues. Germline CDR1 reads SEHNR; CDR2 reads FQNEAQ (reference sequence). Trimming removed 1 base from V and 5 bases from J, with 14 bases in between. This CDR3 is CASSLEEDAGETQYF. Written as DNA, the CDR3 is TGTGCCAGCAGCTTAGAGGAGGATGCAGGGGAGACCCAGTACTTC.

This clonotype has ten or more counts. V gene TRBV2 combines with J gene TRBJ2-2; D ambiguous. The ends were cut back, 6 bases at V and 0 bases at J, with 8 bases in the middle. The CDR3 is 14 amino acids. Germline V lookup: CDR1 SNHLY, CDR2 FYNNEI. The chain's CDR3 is CASREWTNTGELFF. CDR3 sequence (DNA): TGTGCCAGCAGGGAATGGACGAACACCGGGGAGCTGTTTTTT.

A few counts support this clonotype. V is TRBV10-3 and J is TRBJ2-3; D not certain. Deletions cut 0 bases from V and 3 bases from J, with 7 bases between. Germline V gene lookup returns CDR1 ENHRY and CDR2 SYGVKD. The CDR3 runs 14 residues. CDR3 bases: TGTGCCATCAGTGAGTCCTCAGCTACAGATACGCAGTATTTT. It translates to CAISESSATDTQYF.

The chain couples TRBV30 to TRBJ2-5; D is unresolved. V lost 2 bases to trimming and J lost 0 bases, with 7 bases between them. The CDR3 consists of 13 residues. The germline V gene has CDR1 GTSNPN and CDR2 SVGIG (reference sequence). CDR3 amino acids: CAWSTSYQETQYF. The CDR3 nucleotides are TGTGCCTGGAGTACAAGTTACCAAGAGACCCAGTACTTC. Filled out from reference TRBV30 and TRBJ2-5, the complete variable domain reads SQTIHQWPATLVQPVGSPLSLECTVEGTSNPNLYWYRQAAGRGLQLLFYSVGIGQISSEVPQNLSASRPQDRQFILSSKKLLLSDSGFYLCAWSTSYQETQYFGPGTRLLVL.

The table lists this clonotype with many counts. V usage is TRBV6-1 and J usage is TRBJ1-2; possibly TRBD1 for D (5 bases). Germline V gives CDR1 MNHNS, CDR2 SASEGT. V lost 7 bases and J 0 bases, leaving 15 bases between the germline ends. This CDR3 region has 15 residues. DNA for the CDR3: TGTGCCAGCAACTTCGACAGCAACCCTAACTATGGCTACACCTTC. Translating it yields CASNFDSNPNYGYTF.

CDR3 protein: CAWTQLGVNEKLFF. The CDR3 DNA sequence: TGTGCCTGGACCCAGCTTGGGGTAAATGAAAAACTGTTTTTT. The chain couples TRBV30 to TRBJ1-4, with D unclear. Germline-derived CDR1 and CDR2 are GTSNPN and SVGIG (reference sequence). V was clipped by 4 bases and J by 5 bases, with 14 bases between them. This CDR3 has 14 amino acids.

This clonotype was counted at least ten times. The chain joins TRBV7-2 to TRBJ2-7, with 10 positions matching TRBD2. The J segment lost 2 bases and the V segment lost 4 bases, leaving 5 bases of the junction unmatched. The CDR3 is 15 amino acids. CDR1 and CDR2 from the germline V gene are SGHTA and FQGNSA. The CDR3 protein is CASSSLAGDPYEQYF. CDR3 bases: TGTGCCAGCAGCTCGCTAGCGGGAGACCCCTACGAGCAGTACTTC.

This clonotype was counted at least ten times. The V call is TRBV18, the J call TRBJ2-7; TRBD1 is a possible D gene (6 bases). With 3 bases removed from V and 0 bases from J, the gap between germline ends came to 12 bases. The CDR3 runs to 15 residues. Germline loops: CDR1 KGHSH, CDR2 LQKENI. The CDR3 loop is CASSPSRTVSYEQYF. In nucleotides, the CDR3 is TGTGCCAGCTCACCCTCCCGGACAGTCTCCTACGAGCAGTACTTC.

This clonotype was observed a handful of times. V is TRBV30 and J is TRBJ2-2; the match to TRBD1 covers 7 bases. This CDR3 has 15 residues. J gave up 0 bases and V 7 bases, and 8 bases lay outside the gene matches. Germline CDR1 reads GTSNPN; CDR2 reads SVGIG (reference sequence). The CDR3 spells CASNRGSSNTGELFF. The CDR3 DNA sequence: TGTGCCTCCAACAGGGGATCATCGAACACCGGGGAGCTGTTTTTT.

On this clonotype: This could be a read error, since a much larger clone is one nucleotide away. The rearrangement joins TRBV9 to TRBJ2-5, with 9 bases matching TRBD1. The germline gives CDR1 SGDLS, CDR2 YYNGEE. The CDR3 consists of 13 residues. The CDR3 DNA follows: TGTGCCAGCACCAGACAGGGGGAAGAGACCCGGTACTTC. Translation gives CASTRQGEETRYF.

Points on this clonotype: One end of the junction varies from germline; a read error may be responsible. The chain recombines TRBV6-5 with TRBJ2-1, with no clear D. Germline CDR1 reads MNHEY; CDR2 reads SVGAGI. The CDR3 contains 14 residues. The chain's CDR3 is CATSYGEAYNEQFF. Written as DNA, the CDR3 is TGTGCCACCAGTTACGGTGAGGCGTACAATGAGCAGTTCTTC.

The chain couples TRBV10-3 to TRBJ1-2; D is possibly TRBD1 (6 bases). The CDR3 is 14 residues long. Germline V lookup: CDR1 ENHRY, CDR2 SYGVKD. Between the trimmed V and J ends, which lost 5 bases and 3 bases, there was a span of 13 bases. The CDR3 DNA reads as TGTGCCATCAGTTTGGGGGACACGGACTATGGCTACACCTTC. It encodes CAISLGDTDYGYTF.

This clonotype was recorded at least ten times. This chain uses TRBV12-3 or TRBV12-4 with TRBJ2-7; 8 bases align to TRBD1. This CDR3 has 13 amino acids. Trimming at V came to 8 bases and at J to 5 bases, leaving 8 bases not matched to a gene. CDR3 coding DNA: TGTGCCAGCCGGACAGGGCTCACCGACGAGCAGTACTTC. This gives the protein CASRTGLTDEQYF.

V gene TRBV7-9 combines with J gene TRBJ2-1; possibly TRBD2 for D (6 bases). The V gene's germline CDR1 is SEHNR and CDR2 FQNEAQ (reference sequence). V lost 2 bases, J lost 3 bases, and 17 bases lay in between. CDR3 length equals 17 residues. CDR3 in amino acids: CASSLIGGAGLYNEQFF. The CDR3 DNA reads TGTGCCAGCAGCTTAATTGGAGGGGCGGGACTCTACAATGAGCAGTTCTTC.

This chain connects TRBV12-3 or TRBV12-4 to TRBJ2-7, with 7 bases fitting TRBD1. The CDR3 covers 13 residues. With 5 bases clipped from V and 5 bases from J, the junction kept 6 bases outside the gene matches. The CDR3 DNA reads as TGTGCCAGCAGTCCAGGGGGATGGAACGAGCAGTACTTC. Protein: CASSPGGWNEQYF.